This TCR beta chain is drawn from a study of T cells expressing NK-cell markers. Study information: Eight donors were sequenced, of whom seven were HCMV-seropositive, while the remaining one was HCMV-seronegative.

From its re-call of the 5' RACE reads, TCRdb lists each CDR3 protein once, without DNA. Its clone listing holds 200,000 to 300,000 distinct CDR3 sequences. In germline, CDR1 is MNHEY, CDR2 SVGAGI. This CDR3 contains 15 residues. The source is a man between 18 and 29 years old in good health. Sequenced material: blood T cells: a sorted CD56 or NKG2C T cell subset, CD4+ or CD8+ T cells, or bulk PBMC T cells (not recorded which). The chain links TRBV6-5 to TRBJ2-7; checking the TCRdb D call of TRBD1 is not possible without DNA. The CDR3 is CASSPGTGGHYEQYF.